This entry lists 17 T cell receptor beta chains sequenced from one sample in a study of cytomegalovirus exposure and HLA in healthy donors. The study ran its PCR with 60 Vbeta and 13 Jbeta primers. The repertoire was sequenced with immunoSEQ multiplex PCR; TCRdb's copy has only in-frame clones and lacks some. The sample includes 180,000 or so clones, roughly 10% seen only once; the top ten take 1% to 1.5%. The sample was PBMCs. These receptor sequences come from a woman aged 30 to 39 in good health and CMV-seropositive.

CDR3: CASSFSGHSSTDTQYF. The CDR3 DNA reads TGTGCCAGCAGTTTCAGCGGGCACTCTAGCACAGATACGCAGTATTTT. This chain joins TRBV27 and TRBJ2-3; D is possibly TRBD2 (6 bases). The CDR3 extends over 16 amino acids. V shed 3 bases and J shed 0 bases, with 13 bases lying between them. The germline V gene encodes CDR1 MNHEY and CDR2 SMNVEV (reference sequence).

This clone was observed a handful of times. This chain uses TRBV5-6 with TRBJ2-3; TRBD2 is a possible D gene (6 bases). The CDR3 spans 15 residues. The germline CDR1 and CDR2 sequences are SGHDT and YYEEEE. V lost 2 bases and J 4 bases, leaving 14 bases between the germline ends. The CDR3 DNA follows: TGTGCCAGCAGCTTAAGGCTAGCGACGCCAGATACGCAGTATTTT. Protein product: CASSLRLATPDTQYF.

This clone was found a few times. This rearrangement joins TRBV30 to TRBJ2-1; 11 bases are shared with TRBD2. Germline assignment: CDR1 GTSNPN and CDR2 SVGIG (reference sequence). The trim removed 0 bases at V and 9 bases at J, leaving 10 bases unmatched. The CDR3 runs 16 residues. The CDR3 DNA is TGTGCCTGGAGTGTACCCCTTAGCGGGAGGGTGAGTGAGCAGTTCTTC. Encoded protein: CAWSVPLSGRVSEQFF.

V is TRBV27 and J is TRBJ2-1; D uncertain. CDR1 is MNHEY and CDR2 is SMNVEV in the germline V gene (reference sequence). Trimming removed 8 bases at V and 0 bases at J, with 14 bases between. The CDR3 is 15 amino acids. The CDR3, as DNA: TGTGCCAGCCACCCCCAGCGCCGCTCCTACAATGAGCAGTTCTTC. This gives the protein CASHPQRRSYNEQFF.

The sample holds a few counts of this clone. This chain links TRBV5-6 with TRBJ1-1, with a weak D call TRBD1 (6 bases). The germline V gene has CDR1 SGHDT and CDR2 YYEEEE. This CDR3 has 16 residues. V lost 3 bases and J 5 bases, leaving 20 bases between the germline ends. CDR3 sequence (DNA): TGTGCCAGCAGCTGGCGGGGGCGCGGGGGGGGTACTGAAGCTTTCTTT. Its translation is CASSWRGRGGGTEAFF.

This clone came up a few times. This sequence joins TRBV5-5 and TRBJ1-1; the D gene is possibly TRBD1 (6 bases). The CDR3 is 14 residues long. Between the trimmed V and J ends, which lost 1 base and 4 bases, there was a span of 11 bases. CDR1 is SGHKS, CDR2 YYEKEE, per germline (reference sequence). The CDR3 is CASSLQGGGTEAFF. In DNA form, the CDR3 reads TGTGCCAGCAGCTTGCAGGGAGGGGGCACTGAAGCTTTCTTT.

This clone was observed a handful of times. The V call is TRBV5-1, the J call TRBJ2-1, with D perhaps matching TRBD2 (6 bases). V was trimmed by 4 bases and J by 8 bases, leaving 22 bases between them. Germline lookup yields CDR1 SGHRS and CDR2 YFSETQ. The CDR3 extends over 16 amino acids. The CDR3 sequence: CASSRDPRGHADEQFF. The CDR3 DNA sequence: TGCGCCAGCAGCCGGGACCCGCGGGGCCACGCCGATGAGCAGTTCTTC. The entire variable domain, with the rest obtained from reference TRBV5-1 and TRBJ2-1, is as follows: KAGVTQTPRYLIKTRGQQVTLSCSPISGHRSVSWYQQTPGQGLQFLFEYFSETQRNKGNFPGRFSGRQFSNSRSEMNVSTLELGDSALYLCASSRDPRGHADEQFFGPGTRLTVL.

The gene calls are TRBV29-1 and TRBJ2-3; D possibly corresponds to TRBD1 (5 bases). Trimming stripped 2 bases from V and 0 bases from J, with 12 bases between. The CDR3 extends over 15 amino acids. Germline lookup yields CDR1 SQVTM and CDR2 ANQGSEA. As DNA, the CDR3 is TGCAGCGTTGAATTAGGGGAACTTAGCACAGATACGCAGTATTTT. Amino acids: CSVELGELSTDTQYF.

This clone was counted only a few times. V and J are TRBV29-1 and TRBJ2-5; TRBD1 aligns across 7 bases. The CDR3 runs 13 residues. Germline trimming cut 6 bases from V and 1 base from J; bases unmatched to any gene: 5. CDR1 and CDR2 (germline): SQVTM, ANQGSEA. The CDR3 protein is CSVGTATQETQYF. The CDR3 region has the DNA TGCAGCGTCGGGACAGCAACCCAAGAGACCCAGTACTTC.

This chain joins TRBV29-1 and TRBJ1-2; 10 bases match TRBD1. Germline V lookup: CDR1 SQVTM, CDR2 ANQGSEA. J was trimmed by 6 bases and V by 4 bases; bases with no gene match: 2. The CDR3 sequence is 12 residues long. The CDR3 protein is CSVGGTGDGYTF. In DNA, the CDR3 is TGCAGCGTTGGTGGGACAGGGGATGGCTACACCTTC.

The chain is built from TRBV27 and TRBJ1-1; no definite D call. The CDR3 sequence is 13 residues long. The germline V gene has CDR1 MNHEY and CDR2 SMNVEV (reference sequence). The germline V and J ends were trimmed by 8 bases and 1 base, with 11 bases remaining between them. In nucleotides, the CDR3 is TGTGCCAGCTTTATTTCGTCGAACACTGAAGCTTTCTTT. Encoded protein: CASFISSNTEAFF.

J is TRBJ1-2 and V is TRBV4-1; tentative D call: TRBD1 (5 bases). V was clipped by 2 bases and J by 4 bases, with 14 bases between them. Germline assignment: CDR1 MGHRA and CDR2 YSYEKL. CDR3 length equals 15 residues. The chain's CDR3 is CASSQPSQGVYGYTF. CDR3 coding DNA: TGCGCCAGCAGCCAACCTTCACAAGGGGTCTATGGCTACACCTTC.

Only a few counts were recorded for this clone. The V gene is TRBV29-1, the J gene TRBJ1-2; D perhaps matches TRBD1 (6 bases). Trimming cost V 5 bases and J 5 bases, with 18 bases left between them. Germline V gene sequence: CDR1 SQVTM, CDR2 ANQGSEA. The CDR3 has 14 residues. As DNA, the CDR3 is TGCAGCGTTCTGAGTTCCAGGGGTCGGTATGGCTACACCTTC. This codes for CSVLSSRGRYGYTF.

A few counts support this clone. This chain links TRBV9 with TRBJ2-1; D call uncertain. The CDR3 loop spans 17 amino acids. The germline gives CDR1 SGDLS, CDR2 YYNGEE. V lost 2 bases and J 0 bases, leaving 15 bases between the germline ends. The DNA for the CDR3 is TGTGCCAGCAGCGTTTCACCTGGCGCTAGCTCCTACAATGAGCAGTTCTTC. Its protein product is CASSVSPGASSYNEQFF. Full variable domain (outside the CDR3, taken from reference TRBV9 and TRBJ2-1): DSGVTQTPKHLITATGQRVTLRCSPRSGDLSVYWYQQSLDQGLQFLIQYYNGEERAKGNILERFSAQQFPDLHSELNLSSLELGDSALYFCASSVSPGASSYNEQFFGPGTRLTVL.

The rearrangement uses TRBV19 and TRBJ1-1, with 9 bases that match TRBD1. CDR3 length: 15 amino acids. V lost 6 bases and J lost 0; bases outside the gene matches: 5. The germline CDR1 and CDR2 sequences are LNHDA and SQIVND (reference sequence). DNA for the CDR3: TGTGCCAGTAGGACTGGGGACAGGGTGAACACTGAAGCTTTCTTT. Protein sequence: CASRTGDRVNTEAFF.

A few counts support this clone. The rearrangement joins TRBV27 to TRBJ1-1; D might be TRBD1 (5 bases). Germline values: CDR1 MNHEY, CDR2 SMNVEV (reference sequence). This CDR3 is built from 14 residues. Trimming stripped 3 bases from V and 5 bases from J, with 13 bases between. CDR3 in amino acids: CASSFAGFKTEAFF. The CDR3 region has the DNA TGTGCCAGCAGTTTTGCAGGGTTTAAGACTGAAGCTTTCTTT.

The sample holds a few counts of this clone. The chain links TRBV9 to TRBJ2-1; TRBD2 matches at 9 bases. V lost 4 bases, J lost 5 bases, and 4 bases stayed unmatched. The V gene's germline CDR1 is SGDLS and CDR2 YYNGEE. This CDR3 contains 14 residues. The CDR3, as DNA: TGTGCCAGCAGCCCAAGCGGGAGGCACAATGAGCAGTTCTTC. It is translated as CASSPSGRHNEQFF.